A selection of T cell receptor beta chains follows, all from one sample in a study of tumor-infiltrating lymphocytes in localized non-small cell lung cancer. Generated by immunoSEQ multiplex PCR, the TCRdb table keeps only in-frame clones and is missing some. The table shows 6,000 or so clones, with 76% occurring only once. The source material was lung tumor tissue. These receptors originate from a human donor with non-small cell lung cancer. The CDR3 runs from the conserved cysteine through the conserved F or W. A D gene is named only where the DNA matches it firmly. Clone size is stated in some rows and not others, as once, few, many or a class when expanded.

>-|TRBD2|TRBJ2-3|TRBV6-4
CASSETSGRDTQYF
TGTGCCAGCAGTGAGACTAGCGGGAGAGATACGCAGTATTTT
>once|-|TRBJ2-5|TRBV5-4
CASSRTKQETQYF
TGTGCCAGCAGCAGGACTAAACAAGAGACCCAGTACTTC
>-|-|TRBJ2-7|TRBV14
CASSHGGSSRGYEQYF
TGTGCCAGCAGCCATGGAGGGTCTAGTCGAGGGTACGAGCAGTACTTC
>-|TRBD1|TRBJ1-2|TRBV5-1
CASGGTAGYGYTF
TGCGCCAGCGGAGGGACAGCAGGCTATGGCTACACCTTC
>-|-|TRBJ2-1|TRBV11-3
CASSPLGNAYNEQFF
TGTGCCAGCAGCCCCCTGGGGAACGCCTACAATGAGCAGTTCTTC
>few|TRBD1|TRBJ1-4|TRBV15
CATSRDPDRVNEKLFF
TGTGCCACCAGCAGAGACCCGGACAGGGTGAATGAAAAACTGTTTTTT
>-|TRBD2|TRBJ2-7|TRBV13
CASSPFAGGGPYEQYF
TGTGCCAGCAGCCCGTTTGCGGGCGGGGGGCCCTACGAGCAGTACTTC
>once|-|TRBJ1-4|TRBV5-1
CASSLWQDNEKLFF
TGCGCCAGCAGCTTGTGGCAGGATAATGAAAAACTGTTTTTT
>-|TRBD2|TRBJ2-3|TRBV7-9
CASSLEWTSGSPTDTQYF
TGTGCCAGCAGCTTAGAATGGACTAGCGGGAGTCCCACAGATACGCAGTATTTT
>-|TRBD1|TRBJ1-4|TRBV11-2
CASSSVRQGRREKLFF
TGTGCCAGCAGTTCAGTACGACAGGGCAGAAGGGAAAAACTGTTTTTT
>once|-|TRBJ1-2|TRBV7-2
CASSPGGAHGYTF
TGTGCCAGCAGCCCGGGGGGGGCGCATGGCTACACCTTC
>-|-|TRBJ2-1|TRBV5-1
CASSSDSYNEQFF
TGCGCCAGCAGCTCGGACAGCTACAATGAGCAGTTCTTC
>-|-|TRBJ1-4|TRBV7-2
CASRPGTNEKLFF
TGTGCCAGCAGACCAGGAACTAATGAAAAACTGTTTTTT
>-|-|TRBJ2-3|TRBV5-1
CASSLTGDGTDTQYF
TGCGCCAGCAGCTTGACCGGGGACGGCACAGATACGCAGTATTTT
>-|TRBD1|TRBJ1-2|TRBV5-6
CASSLGQGIDGYTF
TGTGCCAGCAGCCTAGGACAGGGAATAGATGGCTACACCTTC
>-|TRBD2|TRBJ2-1|TRBV7-9
CASSLGGGRGVYNEQFF
TGTGCCAGCAGCTTAGGGGGCGGGAGGGGGGTCTACAATGAGCAGTTCTTC
>-|-|TRBJ2-3|TRBV19
CASRFGQSFTDTQYF
TGTGCCAGTAGGTTTGGACAGTCCTTCACAGATACGCAGTATTTT
>-|TRBD1|TRBJ2-2|TRBV7-2
CASSFSRDRGVGELFF
TGTGCCAGCAGCTTCTCCCGGGACAGGGGTGTCGGGGAGCTGTTTTTT
>-|-|TRBJ1-1|TRBV7-9
CASSLGGAGGNTEAFF
TGTGCCAGCAGCTTAGGCGGGGCCGGGGGGAACACTGAAGCTTTCTTT
>-|-|TRBJ1-2|TRBV6-5
CASSYSTRPPYTF
TGTGCCAGCAGTTACTCGACCAGGCCCCCGTACACCTTC
>-|-|TRBJ2-1|TRBV5-6
CASSLTGKNSYNEQFF
TGTGCCAGCAGCTTGACGGGAAAGAACTCCTACAATGAGCAGTTCTTC
>-|-|TRBJ1-1|TRBV14
CASSFRLRENTEAFF
TGTGCCAGCAGCTTTCGACTCAGGGAGAACACTGAAGCTTTCTTT
>-|TRBD1|TRBJ2-3|TRBV7-2
CASSPHLGQGTDTQYF
TGTGCCAGCAGCCCCCATCTGGGACAGGGCACAGATACGCAGTATTTT
>-|TRBD1|TRBJ1-3|TRBV19
CASRPGQATVRSGNTIYF
TGTGCCAGTAGACCGGGACAGGCGACAGTCCGCTCTGGAAACACCATATATTTT
>once|TRBD1|TRBJ2-5|TRBV5-6
CASSLGQGRRETQYF
TGTGCCAGCAGCTTGGGACAGGGTAGACGAGAGACCCAGTACTTC
>-|-|TRBJ2-5|TRBV18
CASSLSGETQYF
TGTGCCAGCTCACTATCGGGGGAGACCCAGTACTTC
>-|-|TRBJ1-1|TRBV6-5
CASSYSRPHSDTEAFF
TGTGCCAGCAGTTACTCGAGACCCCATTCGGACACTGAAGCTTTCTTT
>few|-|TRBJ1-1|TRBV5-1
CASSLDGLETEAFF
TGCGCCAGCAGCTTGGATGGGTTGGAAACTGAAGCTTTCTTT
>-|-|TRBJ2-3|TRBV7-9
CASSPDSSTDTQYF
TGTGCCAGCAGCCCAGACTCTAGCACAGATACGCAGTATTTT
>-|TRBD1|TRBJ1-1|TRBV18
CASSPGTGGAETEAFF
TGTGCCAGCTCACCCGGAACAGGGGGCGCTGAAACTGAAGCTTTCTTT
>-|-|TRBJ2-6|TRBV29-1
CSVEDPGLSSGANVLTF
TGCAGCGTTGAAGATCCGGGACTTAGCTCTGGGGCCAACGTCCTGACTTTC
>-|-|TRBJ2-7|TRBV7-9
CASSLLGGGYYEQYF
TGTGCCAGCAGCCTCTTGGGAGGGGGGTACTACGAGCAGTACTTC
>few|-|TRBJ1-5|TRBV2
CASSEALGEGQPQHF
TGTGCCAGCAGTGAAGCGTTGGGTGAGGGTCAGCCCCAGCATTTT
>-|-|TRBJ2-1|TRBV27
CASSLYFASGANEQFF
TGTGCCAGCAGTTTATACTTCGCGAGCGGAGCCAATGAGCAGTTCTTC
>-|TRBD1|TRBJ2-4|TRBV18
CASSPGDRDPYF
TGTGCCAGCTCACCAGGGGACAGGGACCCTTACTTC
>few|TRBD1|TRBJ2-2|TRBV6-5
CASSLDRGMNGELFF
TGTGCCAGCAGTCTGGACAGGGGAATGAACGGGGAGCTGTTTTTT
>-|-|TRBJ1-5|TRBV6-1
CASSEAGASNQPQHF
TGTGCCAGCAGTGAAGCAGGCGCGAGCAATCAGCCCCAGCATTTT
>-|-|TRBJ2-6|TRBV11-2
CASSLDLGRHTLGANVLTF
TGTGCCAGCAGCTTAGATCTGGGCAGGCACACTCTGGGGGCCAACGTCCTGACTTTC
>-|-|TRBJ2-3|TRBV5-1
CASSLGPTDTQYF
TGCGCCAGCAGCTTGGGCCCCACAGATACGCAGTATTTT
>once|-|TRBJ2-2|TRBV9
CASSTTNTGELFF
TGTGCCAGCAGCACTACCAACACCGGGGAGCTGTTTTTT
>-|-|TRBJ1-4|TRBV6-6
CASSYSIKGKLFF
TGTGCCAGCAGTTACTCGATAAAGGGAAAACTGTTTTTT
>-|-|TRBJ1-2|TRBV19
CASKQGNYGYTF
TGTGCCAGTAAGCAGGGGAACTATGGCTACACCTTC
>-|TRBD1|TRBJ2-7|TRBV11-2
CASSYSTGDHEQYF
TGTGCCAGCAGCTACTCGACAGGGGACCACGAGCAGTACTTC
>-|-|TRBJ2-1|TRBV7-3
CASREGSGEQFF
TGTGCCAGCAGGGAGGGGAGTGGGGAGCAGTTCTTC
>-|-|TRBJ2-6|TRBV28
CASSPRPGSGANVLTF
TGTGCCAGCAGCCCCCGGCCGGGATCTGGGGCCAACGTCCTGACTTTC
>-|-|TRBJ1-1|TRBV6-1
CASSEQAEAFF
TGTGCCAGCAGTGAACAAGCTGAAGCTTTCTTT
>-|TRBD2|TRBJ2-4|TRBV23-1
CASSQSASGRAPKNIQYF
TGCGCCAGCAGTCAATCTGCTAGCGGGAGGGCCCCCAAAAACATTCAGTACTTC